This T cell receptor beta chain appears in the sequencing data of a study of T cells in Graves' hyperthyroidism and ophthalmopathy. Study-wide results and limits: Most clonotypes that expanded in the thyroid above 0.001 also showed up in blood.

In patients aged 18 to 65, hyperthyroidism was newly diagnosed, with duration under 2 months. Exclusion criteria comprised uncontrolled infection, other autoimmune disease, pregnancy or lactation. TCR beta CDR3 sequences were amplified from RNA transcripts. Carried out on the TCR CDR3, a first-round RT-PCR used the HTBI primer set. From the multiplex PCR reads, TCRdb called clonotypes with MiXCR, one entry per CDR3 protein. The data show about 840,000 distinct CDR3 sequences, with more than 30% seen just once and over 8% held by the top ten. The germline V gene has CDR1 SGDLS and CDR2 YYNGEE. V lost 1 base and J lost 0, with 7 bases in between. The CDR3 covers 14 residues. This clonotype was counted at least ten times. Its target is not known.

The sequence was obtained from a man aged 18 to 30 with Graves' hyperthyroidism. Sample: blood. The chain carries TRBV9 and TRBJ1-2; D ambiguous. The CDR3 nucleotides are TGTGCCAGCAGCGTATCCGGAGCTAACTATGGCTACACCTTC. Its protein product is CASSVSGANYGYTF.